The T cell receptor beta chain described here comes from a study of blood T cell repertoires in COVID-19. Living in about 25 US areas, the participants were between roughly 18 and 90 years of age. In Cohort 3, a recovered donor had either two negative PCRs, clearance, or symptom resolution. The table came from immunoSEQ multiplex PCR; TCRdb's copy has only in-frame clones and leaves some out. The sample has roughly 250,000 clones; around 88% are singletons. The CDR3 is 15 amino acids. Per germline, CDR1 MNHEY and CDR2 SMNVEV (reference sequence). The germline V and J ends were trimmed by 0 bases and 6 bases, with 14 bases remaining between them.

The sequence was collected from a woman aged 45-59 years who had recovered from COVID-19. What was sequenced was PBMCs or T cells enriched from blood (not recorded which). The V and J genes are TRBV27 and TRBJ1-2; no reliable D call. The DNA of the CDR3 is TGTGCCAGCAGTTTATCTCCCCACTATTCTGATGGCTACACCTTC. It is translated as CASSLSPHYSDGYTF.